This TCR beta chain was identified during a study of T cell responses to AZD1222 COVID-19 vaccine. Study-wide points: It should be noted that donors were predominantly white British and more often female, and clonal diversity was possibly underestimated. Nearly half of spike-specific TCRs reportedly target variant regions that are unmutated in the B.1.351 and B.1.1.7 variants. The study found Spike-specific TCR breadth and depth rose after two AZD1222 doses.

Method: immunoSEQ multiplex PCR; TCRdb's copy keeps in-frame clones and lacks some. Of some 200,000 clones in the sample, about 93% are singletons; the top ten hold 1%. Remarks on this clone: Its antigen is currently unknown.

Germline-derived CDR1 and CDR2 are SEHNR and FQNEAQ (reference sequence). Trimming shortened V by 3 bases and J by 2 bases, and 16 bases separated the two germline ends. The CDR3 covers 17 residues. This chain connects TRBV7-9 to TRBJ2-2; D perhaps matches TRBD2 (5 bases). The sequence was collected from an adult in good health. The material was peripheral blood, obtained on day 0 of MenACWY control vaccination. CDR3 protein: CASSFSPGRGNTGELFF. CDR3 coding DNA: TGTGCCAGCAGCTTCTCCCCGGGGAGAGGAAACACCGGGGAGCTGTTTTTT.